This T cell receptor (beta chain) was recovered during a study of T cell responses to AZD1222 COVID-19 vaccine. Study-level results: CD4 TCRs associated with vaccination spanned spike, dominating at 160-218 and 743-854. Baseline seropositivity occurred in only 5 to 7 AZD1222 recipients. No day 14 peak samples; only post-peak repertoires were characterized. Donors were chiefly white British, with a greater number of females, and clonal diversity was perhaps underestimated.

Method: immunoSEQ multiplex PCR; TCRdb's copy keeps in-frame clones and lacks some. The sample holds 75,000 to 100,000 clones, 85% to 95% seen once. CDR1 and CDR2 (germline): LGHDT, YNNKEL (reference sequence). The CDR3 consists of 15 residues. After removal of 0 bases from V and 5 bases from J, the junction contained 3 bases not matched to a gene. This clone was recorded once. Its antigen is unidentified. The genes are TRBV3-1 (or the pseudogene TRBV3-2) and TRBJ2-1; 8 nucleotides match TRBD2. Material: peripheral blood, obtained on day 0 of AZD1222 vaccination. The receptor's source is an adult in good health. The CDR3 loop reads CASSQDGTRNNEQFF. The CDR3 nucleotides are TGTGCCAGCAGCCAAGACGGGACTAGGAACAATGAGCAGTTCTTC.